The TCR beta chain described here comes from a study of shared clonotypes between healthy human individuals. Germline lookup yields CDR1 SGDLS and CDR2 YYNGEE. CDR3 length: 16 residues. V lost 5 bases, J lost 4 bases, and 10 bases stayed unmatched. Assay: immunoSEQ multiplex PCR; the TCRdb copy retains only in-frame clones and omits some. The sample lists some 2.4 million clones, over 85% occurring once. The sample comprised naive CD4+ T cells from PBMCs. Subset denoted: CD45RA+ positively selected. This receptor was identified in a man aged 18 to 29 in good health. Some clones in this sample may be carry-over from other donors' samples. This rearrangement joins TRBV9 to TRBJ1-3; 9 bases map to TRBD1. The DNA of the CDR3 is TGTGCCAGCAGTCTCGGACAGGGGAAAACGGGAAACACCATATATTTT. Protein: CASSLGQGKTGNTIYF.